Shown below are 2 T cell receptor beta chains from a single sample sequenced in a study of T-cell reconstitution after alpha-beta-depleted transplantation in children. Preparing the TCRbeta library involved the use of unique molecular identifiers. TCRdb itself ran the PCR reads through MiXCR, one entry per CDR3 protein. In the table there are around 450,000 distinct CDR3 sequences, 43% of which are singletons. The starting material was PBMCs, obtained before TCRalphabeta/CD19-depleted stem cell transplant. Receptors originate from a girl aged 2-9 years with aplastic anemia, due to receive a stem cell transplant.

The chain is built from TRBV6-5 and TRBJ2-2; 7 bases are a match to TRBD2. This CDR3 contains 16 residues. With V trimmed by 1 base and J by 5 bases, 7 bases remained unmatched. CDR1 and CDR2 (germline): MNHEY, SVGAGI. The CDR3 protein is CASSYYGRVRTGELFF. The CDR3 DNA reads as TGTGCCAGCAGTTACTATGGGAGGGTTCGGACCGGGGAGCTGTTTTTT.

This clonotype has at least ten counts. This chain uses TRBV6-1 with TRBJ2-3; the D gene is possibly TRBD2 (6 bases). Trimming stripped 3 bases from V and 5 bases from J, with 12 bases between. CDR3 length: 14 amino acids. CDR1 is MNHNS and CDR2 is SASEGT in the germline V gene. CDR3 sequence: CASSDRVEGDTQYF. CDR3 bases: TGTGCCAGCAGTGACAGGGTGGAGGGAGATACGCAGTATTTT.